This T cell receptor beta chain is from a study of OX40 agonist ivuxolimab in advanced cancers. V was pared by 5 bases and J by 7 bases, with 5 bases of the junction left unmatched. In germline, CDR1 is SGHTA, CDR2 FQGNSA. This CDR3 region has 14 residues. Sequencing used immunoSEQ multiplex PCR; TCRdb keeps in-frame clones, though not all of them. Of about 76,000 clones listed, around 82% are singletons. The clonotype comes from an adult with an advanced solid tumor such as melanoma, head and neck, liver or kidney cancer. The chain is built from TRBV7-2 and TRBJ1-4; the match to TRBD1 covers 9 bases. Sequencing was performed on CD4+ or CD8+ T cells sorted from blood, taken in a trial of the OX40 agonist ivuxolimab. CDR3 bases: TGTGCCAGCAGCCAGAGACAGGGGGGTGAAAAACTGTTTTTT. This sequence encodes CASSQRQGGEKLFF.